A single T cell receptor beta chain is shown here with its context. Its target is unknown. CDR1 and CDR2 from the germline V gene are SGHNT and YYREEE (reference sequence). CDR3 length: 16 residues. After removal of 4 bases from V and 2 bases from J, the junction contained 7 bases not matched to a gene. Profiling relied on immunoSEQ multiplex PCR, and the TCRdb table lists in-frame clones only, not all of them. The data show 3,900 or so clones, about 62% seen once. This entry comes from a study of T cells after posttransplantation cyclophosphamide. Study results and caveats: Skin or GI-infiltrating T cells shared few TRB sequences with blood. Later blood repertoires were often dominated by clones from the donor CD8+ memory compartment.

This receptor was obtained from a man aged 25-40 years in good health and a related stem cell transplant donor. Sequenced sample: memory CD8+ T cells sorted from blood. The V call is TRBV5-4, the J call TRBJ2-1; the match to TRBD1 covers 9 bases. This chain's CDR3 is CASSPPTGGTYNEQFF. CDR3 coding DNA: TGTGCCAGCAGCCCCCCTACAGGGGGCACCTACAATGAGCAGTTCTTC.